This T cell receptor beta chain was identified in a study of response to subunit inactivated influenza vaccine. TCRdb called the RT-PCR reads again in MiXCR, with one record for every CDR3 protein. The table records about 520,000 distinct CDR3 sequences, over 9.5% of them present only once. As for this clonotype: Its antigen remains unidentified.

General observations from the study: Authors suggested few new T cells are recruited by each seasonal influenza vaccination.

This CDR3 is built from 15 residues. The ends were cut back, 6 bases at V and 1 base at J, with 14 bases in the middle. Germline V CDR1 and CDR2: MNHNS, SASEGT. The rearrangement links TRBV6-1 to TRBJ2-3, with D possibly TRBD1 on 5 matching bases. This clonotype was sampled from a man aged 50 to 60 who received an inactivated influenza vaccine. Source: PBMCs from blood, taken 35 to 45 days after vaccination. CDR3 sequence: CASSRLGLGTDTQYF. CDR3 nucleotide sequence: TGTGCCAGCAGCCGCTTGGGGCTAGGCACAGATACGCAGTATTTT.